The entry that follows covers one TCR beta chain sequence. Its antigen is currently unknown. Trimming took 7 bases from V and 9 from J; bases not matched to a gene: 13. Germline loops: CDR1 MNHEY, CDR2 SMNVEV (reference sequence). The CDR3 consists of 15 residues. The sample comes from a study of shared clonotypes between healthy human individuals. Across the whole study: Three plates each covered CD4 naive and memory; CD8 naive two, CD8 memory one. Findings and caveats of the study: Across a handful of donors, naive CD4 shared 5% to 5.5%, naive CD8 less than 4%, memory CD4 roughly 2.4%, memory CD8 around 0.42%. Shared clonotypes across all four donors exceeded non-shared ones in generation probability.

CD45RO-negative, CCR7-positively selected cells formed the naive CD8 fraction, excluding terminally differentiated effector memory CD45RA+ cells. Sequenced by immunoSEQ multiplex PCR; TCRdb stores in-frame clones only, minus some. The table includes around 2.1 million clones, roughly 91% detected once. The source material was naive CD8+ T cells from PBMCs. This rearrangement joins TRBV27 to TRBJ2-7; 12 bases match TRBD1. The receptor was derived from a man aged 18 to 30 in good health. Some clones in this sample may be carry-over from other donors' samples. CDR3 residues: CASMWGTGGLAVQYF. In nucleotides, the CDR3 is TGTGCCAGCATGTGGGGGACAGGGGGCTTGGCGGTGCAGTACTTC.